The source of this T cell receptor (beta chain) is a study of siplizumab effects on memory and regulatory T cells (dated by TCRdb to between 2018 and 2020). Concerning the study at large: The effect of the anti-CD2 antibody siplizumab on alloreactive T-cell subsets was examined in allogeneic mixed lymphocyte reactions constructed from human PBMCs. What the research found in general, with its limitations: Greater diversity appeared to be present in unstimulated naive T cells than in memory T cells, and a substantial contribution to the alloresponse seemed to be made by naive cells. Sequences below about 10^-5 frequency were poorly captured, so only a minor fraction of alloreactive clones could be mapped to unstimulated subsets. Among mappable alloreactive CD4+ clones, the Treg-derived fraction averaged nearly 70% with siplizumab versus roughly 25% in control reactions. About 80-96% of proliferating CD4+ or CD8+ clones could not be given a naive or memory phenotype. The suppressive function of proliferating Tregs from siplizumab cultures was not functionally confirmed. The cumulative frequency of alloreactive sequences traceable to unstimulated CD4+ memory T cells was significantly reduced by siplizumab.

Taken from the germline V gene, the CDR1 and CDR2 loops are SGHTA and FQGTGA. Measured from the cysteine to the phenylalanine, the CDR3 is 14 residues long. The retained sequence is limited to the CDR3, 42 bases, with the frame set at the first base. V is reduced by 5 bases and J by 4 bases, leaving a spacing of 14 bases between them. Library prep was done by the immunoSEQ multiplex PCR assay. Each sample had some 10^5 TCR templates assayed by the deep sequencing platform. Genomic DNA extracted from sorted T cells was used for TCRbeta CDR3 sequencing. As for the authors' bioinformatics: The R programming language was used for clonal analysis of the TCRbeta CDR3 data. Alloreactive CD4+ and CD8+ clones were defined by comparing unstimulated samples with post-reaction CFSE-low samples. Regulatory or non-regulatory origin was assigned to alloreactive CD4+ clones by matching of sequences to sorted unstimulated Treg and non-Treg repertoires. TCRdb provides this immuneACCESS table in a form limited to in-frame rearrangements. Some clones are lacking; in checked studies, under half of them reflect an unresolved V gene, and why the rest are absent is not known. V, J and clone size were drawn from that table, and D and trimming were deduced from the DNA. This sample has roughly 50,000 clones in its table, and 95% to 97% of those were observed once. Together, the top ten hold approximately 0.6% of the sample.

In addition, sequencing in three donor pairs included unstimulated CD8+ effector memory subsets alongside CD4+ naive, CD8+ naive, CD8+ TEMRA and CD4+ memory subsets. TCRbeta CDR3 sequencing was performed on sorted unstimulated T cells and on proliferating T cells recovered from mixed lymphocyte reactions. Fresh whole blood from approximately 11 HLA-typed healthy donors served as the source for isolating PBMCs. This clone was recorded only once. The antigen it binds to is not known. No base qualities exist here, and no much larger clone lies one base off it. Rearrangement joined TRBV7-3 to TRBJ1-1; the D region possibly corresponds to TRBD1 (5 bases align). Sequenced material: naive CD4+ T cells sorted from blood. Per the publication, the cell subset or site label means: unstimulated naive T cells. This TCR was recovered from a human donor in good health. CDR3 sequence: CASSLGPSGTEAFF. The nucleotides are TGTGCCAGCAGCCTGGGACCGAGTGGCACTGAAGCTTTCTTT.